This is a list of T cell receptor beta chains from one sample in a study of T cell responses to AZD1222 COVID-19 vaccine. Here immunoSEQ multiplex PCR was the method, and the copy in TCRdb shows in-frame clones only, minus some. The table has 100,000 to 150,000 clones, approximately 90% seen once. This material consisted of peripheral blood, taken on day 0 of AZD1222 vaccination. Receptors originate from an adult in good health. The CDR3 runs from the conserved cysteine through the conserved F or W. The order of the fields is V gene, D gene, J gene, clone size, CDR3 DNA, CDR3 protein. A D gene is named only where the DNA matches it firmly. Not every row has a clone size; where given, it reads once, few, many or a size class.

TRBV6-2/TRBV6-3,TRBD1,TRBJ2-3,-,TGTGCCAGCAGCCCTTGGGACAGCCTCGGGGATACGCAGTATTTT,CASSPWDSLGDTQYF
TRBV9,-,TRBJ1-6,-,TGTGCCAGCAGCTTTGGGACATCGAGTAGCTCCTATAATTCACCCCTCCACTTT,CASSFGTSSSSYNSPLHF
TRBV30,-,TRBJ1-2,-,TGTGCCTGGAGTTTGCCGCGGGGGGCCCTTAAACCCTATGGCTACACCTTC,CAWSLPRGALKPYGYTF
TRBV7-6,-,TRBJ2-1,once,TGTGCCAGCAGCCACCCAATAGGGGTGGGGTCCAATGAGCAGTTCTTC,CASSHPIGVGSNEQFF
TRBV7-2,TRBD1,TRBJ1-3,-,TGTGCCAGCAGCTTAGAAGGGACAGCGGTATCTGGAAACACCATATATTTT,CASSLEGTAVSGNTIYF
TRBV12-3/TRBV12-4,-,TRBJ1-1,-,TGTGCCAGCAGCCGAACCGGGACTGAAGCTTTCTTT,CASSRTGTEAFF
TRBV6-4,-,TRBJ2-3,medium-sized,TGTGCCAGCAGTGCCGAAGGGGGGAGGGGGCAAGATACGCAGTATTTT,CASSAEGGRGQDTQYF
TRBV5-1,TRBD2,TRBJ2-1,once,TGCGCCAGCAGCTTGGCGGGGGGAGCCTCCTACAATGAGCAGTTCTTC,CASSLAGGASYNEQFF
TRBV12-1,-,TRBJ2-3,-,TGTGCCAGCAGCTTTGTAGAAGGTTGTTCCGTGGTCGATACGCAGTATTTT,CASSFVEGCSVVDTQYF
TRBV7-3,-,TRBJ1-2,-,TGTGCCAGCAGCTTAACGTCAAGGCGGGGTAACTATGGCTACACCTTC,CASSLTSRRGNYGYTF
TRBV5-1,-,TRBJ1-1,-,TGCGCCAGCAGCTCCCGACCAGGATGGAACACTGAAGCTTTCTTT,CASSSRPGWNTEAFF
TRBV19,TRBD1,TRBJ2-1,-,TGTGCCAGTAGTCGACAGGGGAACTACAATGAGCAGTTCTTC,CASSRQGNYNEQFF
TRBV4-1,-,TRBJ1-2,-,TGCGCCAGCAGCCAGCTGGTAACCGGGACCCTTAACTATGGCTACACCTTC,CASSQLVTGTLNYGYTF
TRBV28,-,TRBJ1-3,-,TGTGCCAGCAGTTTGTTCAGCCTCTCTGGAAACACCATATATTTT,CASSLFSLSGNTIYF
TRBV6-5,-,TRBJ1-4,few,TGTGCCAGCAGTTACTCGGGTAGGGCCAATGAAAAACTGTTTTTT,CASSYSGRANEKLFF
TRBV4-3,-,TRBJ2-1,-,TGCGCCAGCAGCCAAGCCCCCACTAGCTACAATGAGCAGTTCTTC,CASSQAPTSYNEQFF
TRBV18,-,TRBJ2-1,-,TGTGCCAGCTCACCAAGGGATGAGCAGTTCTTC,CASSPRDEQFF
TRBV19,TRBD1,TRBJ1-2,-,TGTGCCAGTAGTCGCGACAGGGGAAGATTGTACGGCTACACCTTC,CASSRDRGRLYGYTF
TRBV3-1/TRBV3-2,-,TRBJ1-6,-,TGTGCCAGCAGTTACGGAGGGAATTCACCCCTCCACTTT,CASSYGGNSPLHF
TRBV5-6,TRBD1,TRBJ2-7,once,TGTGCCAGCAGCTTGCGGGGGACAGGGTGGGGGAATTACGAGCAGTACTTC,CASSLRGTGWGNYEQYF
TRBV5-6,TRBD2,TRBJ2-3,-,TGTGCCAGCAGCGTCGCCGGACTAGCGGGGGCAGATACGCAGTATTTT,CASSVAGLAGADTQYF
TRBV7-2,-,TRBJ2-7,-,TGTGCCAGCAGCTCCCGGGCCATCTTCTCCTACGAGCAGTACTTC,CASSSRAIFSYEQYF
TRBV2,-,TRBJ1-2,-,TGTGCCAGCATCGGCAGTAGCTATGGCTACACCTTC,CASIGSSYGYTF
TRBV25-1,-,TRBJ1-2,once,TGTGCCAGCAGGGACCCTAACTATGGCTATACCTTC,CASRDPNYGYTF
TRBV18,-,TRBJ2-5,-,TGTGCCAGCTCACCACGAGTGGGAGAGACCCAGTACTTC,CASSPRVGETQYF
TRBV9,-,TRBJ1-1,-,TGTGCCAGCAGCGTACCTCGTGGGGACCTGAGGAACACTGAAGCTTTCTTT,CASSVPRGDLRNTEAFF
TRBV13,-,TRBJ1-1,-,TGTGCCAGCAGCTTTAGGGTTGAGCGGACTGAAGCTTTCTTT,CASSFRVERTEAFF
TRBV7-2,TRBD2,TRBJ2-1,-,TGTGCCAGCAGCTGGGGACTAGCGGGGGGCTACAATGAGCAGTTCTTC,CASSWGLAGGYNEQFF
TRBV6-5,-,TRBJ2-7,once,TGTGCCAGCAGTCGCGCCGACGTTTACGAGCAGTACTTC,CASSRADVYEQYF
TRBV3-1/TRBV3-2,TRBD1,TRBJ1-1,-,TGTGCCAGCAGCCCCCCCGGACAGGGATACACTGAAGCTTTCTTT,CASSPPGQGYTEAFF
TRBV4-3,TRBD1,TRBJ1-1,-,TGCGCCAGCAGCCAAGGAGTTGGACAGGGGACCTTGAACACTGAAGCTTTCTTT,CASSQGVGQGTLNTEAFF
TRBV18,-,TRBJ1-2,once,TGTGCCAGCTCACCACCGGGCGGATATGGCTACACCTTC,CASSPPGGYGYTF
TRBV4-3,TRBD1,TRBJ1-3,-,TGCGCCAGCAGCCAAACAGGGGGCGTCGTGGACACCATATATTTT,CASSQTGGVVDTIYF
TRBV29-1,-,TRBJ1-1,-,TGCAGCACAACTGGCGGGACTGAAGCTTTCTTT,CSTTGGTEAFF
TRBV12-3/TRBV12-4,-,TRBJ2-7,-,TGTGCCAGCAGTTTTTCTCATAGCTACGAGCAGTACTTC,CASSFSHSYEQYF
TRBV11-2,-,TRBJ1-6,-,TGTGCCAGCAGCTTAATTGGGGGTCGTTACTCACCCCTCCACTTT,CASSLIGGRYSPLHF
TRBV4-3,TRBD2,TRBJ2-7,-,TGCGCCAGCAGCCAAAGGGCGGGGGGGTACGAGCAGTACTTC,CASSQRAGGYEQYF
TRBV7-2,-,TRBJ2-3,-,TGTGCCAGCAGCTTTGGTCCGTTCACAGATACGCAGTATTTT,CASSFGPFTDTQYF
TRBV7-9,-,TRBJ2-6,-,TGTGCCAGCAGCCAAATCCCTGACAAGGAGGCCAACGTCCTGACTTTC,CASSQIPDKEANVLTF
TRBV12-3/TRBV12-4,TRBD1,TRBJ1-2,-,TGTGCCAGCAGTCCCACAGGGGGGGATGGCTACACCTTC,CASSPTGGDGYTF
TRBV7-2,-,TRBJ1-3,-,TGTGCCAGCAGCTTACGTTGGTCTGGAAACACCATATATTTT,CASSLRWSGNTIYF
TRBV7-3,-,TRBJ2-5,-,TGTGCCAGCAGCCCTGGAAGTGAGGAGACCCAGTACTTC,CASSPGSEETQYF
TRBV6-5,-,TRBJ1-2,-,TGTGCCAGCACTCCCATGGGGGGAGGCTATGGCTACACCTTC,CASTPMGGGYGYTF
TRBV5-6,-,TRBJ1-5,-,TGTGCCAGCAGCTTCAGGGAGTCCAATCAGCCCCAGCATTTT,CASSFRESNQPQHF
TRBV7-6,TRBD1,TRBJ1-6,once,TGTGCCAGCAGCCAAGGACAGGCCAATAATTCACCCCTCCACTTT,CASSQGQANNSPLHF
TRBV18,TRBD2,TRBJ2-7,-,TGTGCCAGCTCACCAGTTGTACTAGCGGGGACCTACGAGCAGTACTTC,CASSPVVLAGTYEQYF
TRBV3-1/TRBV3-2,-,TRBJ2-5,once,TGTGCCAGCAGCCAAGAATGGAACAGCGCCGAGACCCAGTACTTC,CASSQEWNSAETQYF
TRBV27,-,TRBJ2-1,once,TGTGCCAGCAGTTTAAATATGGGCTACAATGAGCAGTTCTTC,CASSLNMGYNEQFF
TRBV5-4,TRBD2,TRBJ2-7,-,TGTGCCAGCAGCCCAGGACTAGCGGGGGCCCTTAGCTACGAGCAGTACTTC,CASSPGLAGALSYEQYF
TRBV4-3,-,TRBJ1-6,-,TGCGCCAGCAGCCAAGATCCCGCTAGGGATTCACCCCTCCACTTT,CASSQDPARDSPLHF
TRBV15,TRBD1,TRBJ1-1,-,TGTGCCACCAGCAGTGCCGGACGGGACAGGGATGGGATGAACACTGAAGCTTTCTTT,CATSSAGRDRDGMNTEAFF
TRBV10-3,-,TRBJ1-5,-,TGTGCCATCAGTGAGTCGACTCTCAGAAATCAGCCCCAGCATTTT,CAISESTLRNQPQHF
TRBV7-2,TRBD2,TRBJ2-1,once,TGTGCCAGCAGCTTAGAGCTTTCGGCTAGCGGGCTCTTC,CASSLELSASGLF